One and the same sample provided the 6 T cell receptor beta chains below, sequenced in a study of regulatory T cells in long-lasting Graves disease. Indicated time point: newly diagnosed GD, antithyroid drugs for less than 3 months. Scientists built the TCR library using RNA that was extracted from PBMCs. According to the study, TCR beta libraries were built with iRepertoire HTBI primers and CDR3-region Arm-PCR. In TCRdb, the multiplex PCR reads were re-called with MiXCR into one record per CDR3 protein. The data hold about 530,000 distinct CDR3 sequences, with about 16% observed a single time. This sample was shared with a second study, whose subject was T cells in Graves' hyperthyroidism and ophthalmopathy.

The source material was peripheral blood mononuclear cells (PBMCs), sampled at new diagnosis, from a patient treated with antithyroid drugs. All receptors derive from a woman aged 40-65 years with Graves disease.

CDR3 sequence reads: CASRWAAYNEQFF. As DNA, the CDR3 is TGTGCCAGCAGATGGGCAGCCTACAATGAGCAGTTCTTC. The chain employs TRBV28 and TRBJ2-1; no clear D. V was pared by 6 bases and J by 2 bases, with 8 bases between. CDR1 is MDHEN and CDR2 is SYDVKM in the germline V gene. The CDR3 runs to 13 residues.

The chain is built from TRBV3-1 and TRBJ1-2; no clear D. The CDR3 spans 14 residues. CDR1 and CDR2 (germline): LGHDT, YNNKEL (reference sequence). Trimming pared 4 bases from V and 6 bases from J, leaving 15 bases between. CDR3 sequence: CASSPREEFHGYTF. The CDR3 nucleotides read TGTGCCAGCAGCCCGAGGGAAGAGTTCCATGGCTACACCTTC. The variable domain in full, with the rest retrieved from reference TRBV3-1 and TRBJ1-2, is DTAVSQTPKYLVTQMGNDKSIKCEQNLGHDTMYWYKQDSKKFLKIMFSYNNKELIINETVPNRFSPKSPDKAHLNLHINSLELGDSAVYFCASSPREEFHGYTFGSGTRLTVV.

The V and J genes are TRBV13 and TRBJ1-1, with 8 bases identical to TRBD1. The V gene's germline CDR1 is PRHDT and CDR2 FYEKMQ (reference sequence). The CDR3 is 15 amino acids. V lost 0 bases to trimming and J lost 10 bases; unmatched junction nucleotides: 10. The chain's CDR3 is CASSLGLVTGELAFF. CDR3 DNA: TGTGCCAGCAGCTTAGGCCTTGTGACAGGGGAGTTAGCTTTCTTT.

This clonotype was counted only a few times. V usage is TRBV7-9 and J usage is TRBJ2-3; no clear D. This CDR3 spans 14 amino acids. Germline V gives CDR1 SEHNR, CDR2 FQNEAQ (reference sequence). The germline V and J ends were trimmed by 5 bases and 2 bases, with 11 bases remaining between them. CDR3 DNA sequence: TGTGCCAGCAGCCGCGCGACTTCCACAGATACGCAGTATTTT. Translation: CASSRATSTDTQYF.

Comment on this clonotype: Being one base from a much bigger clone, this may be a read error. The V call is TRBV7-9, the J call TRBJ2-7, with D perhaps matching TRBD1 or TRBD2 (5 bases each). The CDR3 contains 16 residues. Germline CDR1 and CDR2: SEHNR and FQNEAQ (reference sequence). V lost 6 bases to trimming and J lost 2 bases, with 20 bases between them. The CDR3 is CASSSSRAGSTYEQYF. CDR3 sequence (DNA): TGTGCCAGCAGTTCCTCCCGGGCAGGGAGCACCTACGAGCAGTACTTC.

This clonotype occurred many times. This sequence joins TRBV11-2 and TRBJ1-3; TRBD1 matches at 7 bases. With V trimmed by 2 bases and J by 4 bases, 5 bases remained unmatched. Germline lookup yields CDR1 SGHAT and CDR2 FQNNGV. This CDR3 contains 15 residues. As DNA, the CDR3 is TGTGCCAGCAGCTTAACAGGGGCGTACGGAAACACCATATATTTT. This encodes CASSLTGAYGNTIYF.